Described below is a single T cell receptor (beta chain) sequence and its context. Its target is unknown. Healthy Caucasian individuals from Russia aged about 6 to 95 were enrolled as donors. Peripheral blood was drawn, approximately 9.7 milliliters per donor. CDR1 is ENHRY and CDR2 is SYGVKD in the germline V gene. This CDR3 contains 15 residues. Unmatched junction bases numbered 3, after V lost 3 bases and J lost 1 base. This sample was taken from a study of blood T cells in healthy people across ages. The study, taken as a whole, reports: As age increased, TCR beta diversity per million T cells fell in a roughly linear fashion. Estimates drawn from one million T cells were deemed to understate diversity.

The use of a sample-barcoded 5' primer and a J-beta primer mix characterized a second PCR of roughly 6 to 11 cycles. TCRdb reprocessed the 5' RACE reads via MiXCR and lists one record per CDR3 protein. In the table there are about 720,000 distinct CDR3 sequences, 20% to 25% of which are singletons. The TCR was taken from a man between 65 and 80 years old in good health. V gene TRBV10-3 combines with J gene TRBJ2-5, with 9 bases aligning to TRBD2. Sequences were obtained from blood. DNA of the CDR3: TGTGCCATCAGTGACGGGCGGGAGGGCCAAGAGACCCAGTACTTC. Translated: CAISDGREGQETQYF.